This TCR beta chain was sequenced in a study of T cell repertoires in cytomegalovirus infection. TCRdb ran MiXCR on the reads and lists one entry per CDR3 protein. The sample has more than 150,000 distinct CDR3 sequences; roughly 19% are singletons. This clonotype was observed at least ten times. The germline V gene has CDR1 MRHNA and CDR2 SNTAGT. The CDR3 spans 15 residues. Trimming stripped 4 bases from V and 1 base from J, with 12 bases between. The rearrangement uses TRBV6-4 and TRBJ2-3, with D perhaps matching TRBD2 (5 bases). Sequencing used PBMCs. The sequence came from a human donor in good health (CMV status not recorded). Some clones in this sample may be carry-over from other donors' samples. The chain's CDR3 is CASSGTSGGTDTQYF. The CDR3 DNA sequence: TGTGCCAGCAGTGGTACTAGTGGGGGCACAGATACGCAGTATTTT.